Listed here are 25 T cell receptor beta chains from one sample, sequenced in a study of T cell responses to AZD1222 COVID-19 vaccine. Sequenced by immunoSEQ multiplex PCR; TCRdb stores in-frame clones only, minus some. The sample lists approximately 150,000 clones, about 87% occurring once. The source was peripheral blood, collected 28 days after the second dose of the MenACWY control vaccine. All receptors derive from an adult who received the MenACWY meningococcal vaccine as a control.

This chain joins TRBV5-6 and TRBJ1-2; D not resolved. The CDR3 spans 11 residues. CDR1 and CDR2 (germline): SGHDT, YYEEEE. Trimming stripped 1 base from V and 6 bases from J, with 4 bases between. DNA of the CDR3: TGTGCCAGCAGCTTGCTCCATGGCTACACCTTC. It codes for CASSLLHGYTF.

This CDR3 is CASSTRLASYEQYF. CDR3 nucleotides: TGTGCCAGCAGCACCAGACTAGCCTCCTACGAGCAGTACTTC. The genes are TRBV28 and TRBJ2-7; the match to TRBD2 covers 7 bases. Per germline, CDR1 MDHEN and CDR2 SYDVKM. The CDR3 is 14 residues long. V lost 6 bases to trimming and J lost 0 bases; unmatched junction nucleotides: 5.

This chain joins TRBV7-8 and TRBJ1-2; the D gene is possibly TRBD1 (6 bases). The V gene's germline CDR1 is SGHVS and CDR2 FQNEAQ. This CDR3 is 14 amino acids long. V lost 1 base and J lost 4, with 10 bases in between. The CDR3 is CASSLGTEAYGYTF. CDR3 in DNA: TGTGCCAGCAGCTTAGGGACAGAGGCCTATGGCTACACCTTC.

V usage is TRBV5-1 and J usage is TRBJ1-1, with D hard to call. Germline V gene data show CDR1 as SGHRS and CDR2 as YFSETQ. Trimming took 4 bases from V and 4 from J, leaving 11 bases between them. The length of the CDR3 is 13 residues. CDR3 amino acids: CASSQHPGTEAFF. The CDR3 nucleotides are TGCGCCAGCAGCCAACACCCGGGCACTGAAGCTTTCTTT. Variable domain in full (rest from reference TRBV5-1 and TRBJ1-1): KAGVTQTPRYLIKTRGQQVTLSCSPISGHRSVSWYQQTPGQGLQFLFEYFSETQRNKGNFPGRFSGRQFSNSRSEMNVSTLELGDSALYLCASSQHPGTEAFFGQGTRLTVV.

The gene calls are TRBV7-2 and TRBJ1-5; TRBD1 matches 9 bases. The J segment lost 7 bases and the V segment lost 2 bases, leaving 9 bases of the junction unmatched. This CDR3 is built from 16 residues. CDR1 and CDR2 (germline): SGHTA, FQGNSA. CDR3 sequence (DNA): TGTGCCAGCAGCTTATTGGGGGACAGGGTTAGCCAGCCCCAGCATTTT. This codes for CASSLLGDRVSQPQHF.

The chain recombines TRBV5-1 with TRBJ2-7, with unresolved D. Germline V gene data show CDR1 as SGHRS and CDR2 as YFSETQ. V lost 4 bases and J 2 bases, leaving 16 bases between the germline ends. CDR3 length: 15 residues. As DNA, the CDR3 is TGCGCCAGCAGCGTTGCCCCGGCCAACCCCTACGAGCAGTACTTC. Its protein product is CASSVAPANPYEQYF.

The chain's CDR3 is CASSRMGQPQHF. The CDR3 DNA reads as TGTGCCAGCAGCCGGATGGGTCAGCCCCAGCATTTT. The gene calls are TRBV27 and TRBJ1-5; D gene unclear. Between the trimmed V and J ends, which lost 6 bases and 6 bases, there was a span of 9 bases. The length of the CDR3 is 12 residues. Per germline, CDR1 MNHEY and CDR2 SMNVEV (reference sequence).

This chain uses TRBV2 with TRBJ1-5, with 8 nucleotides matching TRBD1. The CDR3 contains 13 residues. Trimming at V came to 6 bases and at J to 4 bases, leaving 2 bases not matched to a gene. Germline V lookup: CDR1 SNHLY, CDR2 FYNNEI. The CDR3 DNA follows: TGTGCCAGCAGCCGACAGGGGAATCAGCCCCAGCATTTT. Translating it yields CASSRQGNQPQHF.

The chain couples TRBV25-1 to TRBJ2-3; 9 positions match TRBD1. The germline CDR1 and CDR2 sequences are MGHDK and SYGVNS. With V trimmed by 4 bases and J by 5 bases, 7 bases remained unmatched. The CDR3 extends over 15 amino acids. CDR3 sequence reads: CASSASGQGVDTQYF. The DNA for the CDR3 is TGTGCCAGCAGTGCCTCGGGACAGGGAGTAGATACGCAGTATTTT.

The chain joins TRBV7-3 to TRBJ2-4; D may match TRBD1 or TRBD2 (5 bases each). CDR1 and CDR2 (germline): SGHTA, FQGTGA. Trimming pared 4 bases from V and 5 bases from J, leaving 12 bases between. This CDR3 spans 14 amino acids. The chain's CDR3 is CASSSGTGQNIQYF. CDR3 nucleotides: TGTGCCAGCAGCTCCGGGACGGGCCAAAACATTCAGTACTTC.

The chain has TRBV6-5 and TRBJ2-7; TRBD1 matches 7 bases. The germline V gene encodes CDR1 MNHEY and CDR2 SVGAGI. V was clipped by 7 bases and J by 4 bases; unmatched bases: 13. This CDR3 contains 15 residues. The CDR3 bases are TGTGCCAGCACCCGCAGCCCGACAGGGTGGTACGAGCAGTACTTC. This codes for CASTRSPTGWYEQYF.

Concerning this clone itself: A junction boundary mismatches the germline segment, possibly from a read error. The rearrangement joins TRBV19 to TRBJ2-3; D may be TRBD1 (6 bases). The CDR3 sequence is 12 residues long. Germline CDR1 reads LNHDA; CDR2 reads SQIVND (reference sequence). The CDR3 spells CASSIGGQGPHF. In nucleotides, the CDR3 is TGTGCCAGTAGTATAGGGGGTCAGGGGCCGCATTTT.

V gene TRBV28 combines with J gene TRBJ2-7; D might be TRBD2 (6 bases). CDR3 length: 13 residues. Germline V gives CDR1 MDHEN, CDR2 SYDVKM. Trimming removed 4 bases from V and 12 bases from J, with 19 bases in between. The CDR3 reads CASSSFPTPGVYF. The CDR3 DNA reads as TGTGCCAGCAGTTCTTTCCCGACACCGGGGGTGTACTTC.

J is TRBJ1-5 and V is TRBV5-6, with TRBD1 matching over 8 bases. Germline CDR1 reads SGHDT; CDR2 reads YYEEEE. The CDR3 length is 15 residues. Trimming cost V 4 bases and J 6 bases; bases outside gene matches: 9. CDR3 sequence (DNA): TGTGCCAGCAGCCTGGGACAGGTCGGGGGTCAGCCCCAGCATTTT. This gives the protein CASSLGQVGGQPQHF.

In the case of this clone: This same CDR3 is encoded by further DNA sequences in the sample. This sequence joins TRBV30 and TRBJ1-1; D unresolved. The CDR3 has 12 residues. V was shortened by 4 bases and J by 1 base, with 7 bases between the two germline ends. Germline V CDR1 and CDR2: GTSNPN, SVGIG (reference sequence). The CDR3 here is CAWNRGNTEAFF. CDR3 nucleotides: TGTGCCTGGAATAGAGGGAACACTGAAGCTTTCTTT.

This clone was found a few times. This chain links TRBV30 with TRBJ2-7; D ambiguous. V was cut by 2 bases and J by 5 bases, with 10 bases left in between. Germline V lookup: CDR1 GTSNPN, CDR2 SVGIG (reference sequence). The CDR3 length is 12 residues. The CDR3 DNA reads TGTGCCTGGAGTCCTACTCGAAACGAGCAGTACTTC. It codes for CAWSPTRNEQYF.

J is TRBJ2-3 and V is TRBV7-9; D is undetermined. Germline CDR1 is SEHNR and CDR2 is FQNEAQ (reference sequence). The CDR3 covers 15 residues. V was pared by 1 base and J by 2 bases, with 10 bases between. The CDR3 DNA reads TGTGCCAGCAGCTTAGAGGTACCCTCCACAGATACGCAGTATTTT. It codes for CASSLEVPSTDTQYF.

The V and J genes are TRBV5-4 and TRBJ1-1; 7 nucleotides line up with TRBD1. J lost 5 bases, V lost 1 base, and 8 bases had no gene match. Germline CDR1 reads SGHNT; CDR2 reads YYREEE (reference sequence). This CDR3 is 15 amino acids long. The CDR3 sequence: CASSLTTGPGTEAFF. The CDR3 coding sequence is TGTGCCAGCAGCTTGACGACAGGGCCGGGGACTGAAGCTTTCTTT.

This clone has a single count. CDR3 protein: CASSFGQQNYEQYF. DNA of the CDR3: TGTGCCAGCAGCTTCGGACAGCAGAACTACGAGCAGTACTTC. The chain recombines TRBV7-2 with TRBJ2-7, with D perhaps matching TRBD1 (6 bases). The CDR3 loop spans 14 amino acids. V shed 3 bases and J shed 3 bases, with 12 bases lying between them. CDR1 SGHTA and CDR2 FQGNSA come from the germline V gene. Full variable domain (missing parts from reference TRBV7-2 and TRBJ2-7): GAGVSQSPSNKVTEKGKDVELRCDPISGHTALYWYRQSLGQGLEFLIYFQGNSAPDKSGLPSDRFSAERTGGSVSTLTIQRTQQEDSAVYLCASSFGQQNYEQYFGPGTRLTVT.

V gene TRBV6-5 combines with J gene TRBJ2-5; D uncertain. The CDR3 is 15 residues long. In germline, CDR1 is MNHEY, CDR2 SVGAGI. V lost 0 bases, J lost 3 bases, and 11 bases lay in between. The CDR3 DNA follows: TGTGCCAGCAGTTACTCGGCCGACTTCAAAGAGACCCAGTACTTC. As protein: CASSYSADFKETQYF.

The chain recombines TRBV9 with TRBJ2-2, with 11 bases matching TRBD2. CDR1 and CDR2 (germline): SGDLS, YYNGEE. V lost 4 bases to trimming and J lost 4 bases; unmatched junction nucleotides: 6. The CDR3 length is 16 residues. CDR3 in DNA: TGTGCCAGCAGCACCAGTAGCGGGAGGGCCACCGGGGAGCTGTTTTTT. Translation gives CASSTSSGRATGELFF.

The rearrangement uses TRBV30 and TRBJ2-1, with 8 bases that match TRBD2. The CDR3 runs to 15 residues. Germline V gene lookup returns CDR1 GTSNPN and CDR2 SVGIG (reference sequence). V was pared by 2 bases and J by 0 bases, with 3 bases of the junction left unmatched. The CDR3 loop reads CAWSRLARSYNEQFF. For the CDR3, the DNA is TGTGCCTGGAGTAGACTAGCGCGCTCCTACAATGAGCAGTTCTTC.

The chain uses TRBV6-6 and TRBJ1-5, with D perhaps TRBD1 (6 bases). The germline V gene has CDR1 MNHNY and CDR2 SVGAGI (reference sequence). CDR3 length: 13 amino acids. Trimming cost V 6 bases and J 11 bases, with 17 bases left between them. CDR3 bases: TGTGCCAGCAGCAACCCCGGGGGCGCAGCCCAGCATTTT. It is translated as CASSNPGGAAQHF.

This clone appeared once. This chain uses TRBV24-1 with TRBJ2-5, with D possibly matching TRBD1 (6 bases). The CDR3 runs 17 residues. The V end lost 2 bases, the J end lost 5 bases, and 20 bases lay between the germline ends. Germline V CDR1 and CDR2: KGHDR, SFDVKD. CDR3 bases: TGTGCCACCAGTGATTATGGCCAGCGCCCTAGGGGGGAGACCCAGTACTTC. Translated, it gives CATSDYGQRPRGETQYF.

The rearrangement uses TRBV19 and TRBJ1-2; the D gene is possibly TRBD1 (6 bases). Germline V gene lookup returns CDR1 LNHDA and CDR2 SQIVND (reference sequence). The CDR3 has 13 residues. CDR3 loop: CVSSSGEPYGYTF. The CDR3 DNA sequence: TGTGTCTCTTCGTCAGGGGAACCTTATGGCTACACCTTC.